The 31 T cell receptor beta chains listed next were all sequenced from one sample in a study of shared T cell receptors in the human thymus. Sequencing was performed with immunoSEQ multiplex PCR; in TCRdb, only in-frame clones are kept and a portion is missing. The sample lists 600,000 to 900,000 clones, 75% to 90% occurring once. These records were also assigned to another study, of human thymus T cells.

Material for sequencing was thymocytes. The receptors were gathered from a girl less than two years old with a congenital heart defect.

V gene TRBV6-6 combines with J gene TRBJ2-7, with D tentatively TRBD2 (7 bases). V dropped 11 bases and J dropped 1 base, with 18 bases sitting between them. This CDR3 has 14 amino acids. Germline V gene data show CDR1 as MNHNY and CDR2 as SVGAGI (reference sequence). CDR3 protein: CAGGGGESSYEQYF. CDR3 nucleotides: TGTGCCGGAGGGGGGGGAGAAAGTTCCTACGAGCAGTACTTC.

This chain links TRBV9 with TRBJ1-4, with no clear D. Germline lookup yields CDR1 SGDLS and CDR2 YYNGEE. CDR3 length: 13 amino acids. V was cut by 4 bases and J by 7 bases, with 11 bases left in between. CDR3 sequence (DNA): TGTGCCAGCAGCCGTACTTCAAGTGAAAAACTGTTTTTT. It yields the protein CASSRTSSEKLFF.

The V gene is TRBV19, the J gene TRBJ1-2; TRBD1 aligns across 8 bases. The CDR3 contains 15 residues. Trimming took 7 bases from V and 7 from J; bases not matched to a gene: 14. CDR1 and CDR2 from the germline V gene are LNHDA and SQIVND (reference sequence). The CDR3 coding sequence is TGTGCCAGTACCTCACCCTCGGACAGGGCCGGTGGCTACACCTTC. Translation gives CASTSPSDRAGGYTF.

The V gene is TRBV7-2, the J gene TRBJ1-5; no reliable D call. V lost 0 bases, J lost 4 bases, and 4 bases lay in between. Per the germline V gene, CDR1 is SGHTA and CDR2 is FQGNSA. The CDR3 has 13 residues. For the CDR3, the DNA is TGTGCCAGCAGCTTAGCGAGAAATCAGCCCCAGCATTTT. Its translation: CASSLARNQPQHF.

The chain carries TRBV19 and TRBJ1-1; 8 bases are shared with TRBD1. With 3 bases clipped from V and 2 bases from J, the junction kept 11 bases outside the gene matches. The CDR3 is 17 amino acids. From germline, CDR1 is LNHDA and CDR2 SQIVND (reference sequence). CDR3 region: CASSIRVGDRGNTEAFF. The CDR3 DNA reads TGTGCCAGTAGTATCAGGGTAGGAGACAGGGGAAACACTGAAGCTTTCTTT.

The sample holds one count of this clone. In DNA, the CDR3 is TGCGCCAGCTACCCCTGGGGCCTCCCCCTAATAAATGAGCAGTTCTTC. Residues: CASYPWGLPLINEQFF. The chain recombines TRBV5-1 with TRBJ2-1; possibly TRBD1 for D (5 bases). CDR3 length: 16 residues. Trimming cost V 7 bases and J 7 bases, with 24 bases left between them. Per germline, CDR1 SGHRS and CDR2 YFSETQ.

The rearrangement links TRBV6-1 to TRBJ1-3, with TRBD1 identical over 7 bases. Germline V gene lookup returns CDR1 MNHNS and CDR2 SASEGT. The CDR3 loop spans 15 amino acids. V trimming: 2 bases; J trimming: 8 bases; junction bases outside the gene matches: 9. In nucleotides, the CDR3 is TGTGCCAGCAGTGAACCGACGGCAGGGGGAGACACCATATATTTT. Protein sequence: CASSEPTAGGDTIYF.

This rearrangement joins TRBV7-2 to TRBJ1-2, with D perhaps TRBD1 (6 bases). Trimming stripped 5 bases from V and 7 bases from J, with 20 bases between. The CDR3 has 15 residues. CDR1 is SGHTA, CDR2 FQGNSA, per germline. The CDR3: CASSQQPGRGGGYTF. The CDR3 nucleotides read TGTGCCAGCAGCCAACAACCGGGCAGGGGCGGTGGCTACACCTTC.

V gene TRBV6-4 combines with J gene TRBJ1-6, with a weak D call TRBD1 (6 bases). V lost 6 bases, J lost 5 bases, and 14 bases lay in between. Germline lookup yields CDR1 MRHNA and CDR2 SNTAGT. The CDR3 consists of 15 residues. The CDR3 DNA reads as TGTGCCAGCAGAATCACAGGGTACAATAATTCACCCCTCCACTTT. It codes for CASRITGYNNSPLHF.

This CDR3 is CASSHRPRGGSTDTQYF. The CDR3 nucleotides are TGTGCCAGCAGCCATAGGCCCCGGGGAGGGAGCACAGATACGCAGTATTTT. V is TRBV14 and J is TRBJ2-3, with 7 bases lining up with TRBD2. The ends lost 3 bases at V and 0 bases at J; junction bases unmatched: 9. This CDR3 contains 17 residues. Germline CDR1 reads SGHDN; CDR2 reads FVKESK.

V is TRBV10-3 and J is TRBJ2-7; perhaps TRBD1 as D (6 bases). The germline V gene has CDR1 ENHRY and CDR2 SYGVKD. V dropped 3 bases and J dropped 4 bases, with 22 bases sitting between them. CDR3 size: 17 residues. CDR3 in amino acids: CAISETGHPQPWYEQYF. CDR3 DNA sequence: TGTGCCATCAGTGAAACGGGACACCCACAACCTTGGTACGAGCAGTACTTC.

This chain connects TRBV5-5 to TRBJ1-2; 7 positions match TRBD1. The trim removed 4 bases at V and 5 bases at J, leaving 5 bases unmatched. Germline V gene lookup returns CDR1 SGHKS and CDR2 YYEKEE (reference sequence). The CDR3 is 13 residues long. The CDR3 loop is CASSKGQKYGYTF. The CDR3 nucleotides are TGTGCCAGCAGCAAGGGACAGAAATATGGCTACACCTTC.

This chain uses TRBV5-4 with TRBJ1-3; maybe TRBD1 (6 bases). V was trimmed by 1 base and J by 1 base, leaving 15 bases between them. CDR3 length: 17 amino acids. Germline CDR1 reads SGHNT; CDR2 reads YYREEE (reference sequence). This CDR3 is CASSLLPGVKSGNTIYF. Here the CDR3 DNA reads TGTGCCAGCAGCTTGTTGCCAGGGGTTAAGTCTGGAAACACCATATATTTT.

CDR3 in DNA: TGTGCCAGTAGTATATTTAAGGACGGGAGCTACGAGCAGTACTTC. Amino acid sequence: CASSIFKDGSYEQYF. This chain links TRBV19 with TRBJ2-7, with D perhaps matching TRBD2 (6 bases). CDR3 length equals 15 residues. Germline CDR1 is LNHDA and CDR2 is SQIVND (reference sequence). V lost 2 bases and J lost 3, with 14 bases in between.

The chain uses TRBV27 and TRBJ2-1; 7 bases fit TRBD1. The germline CDR1 and CDR2 sequences are MNHEY and SMNVEV (reference sequence). This CDR3 contains 14 residues. V lost 3 bases and J lost 2; bases outside the gene matches: 1. The CDR3 loop is CASSLTGTYNEQFF. CDR3 nucleotide sequence: TGTGCCAGCAGTTTGACAGGGACCTACAATGAGCAGTTCTTC.

J is TRBJ1-2 and V is TRBV11-2; weak D call: TRBD1 (5 bases). The CDR3 runs 18 residues. Trimming shortened V by 7 bases and J by 0 bases, and 24 bases separated the two germline ends. In germline, CDR1 is SGHAT, CDR2 FQNNGV. CDR3 sequence: CASTPCHPAATANYGYTF. For the CDR3, the DNA is TGTGCCAGCACCCCTTGTCACCCAGCCGCGACAGCTAACTATGGCTACACCTTC. Supplemented by reference TRBV11-2 and TRBJ1-2, the full variable domain reads EAGVAQSPRYKIIEKRQSVAFWCNPISGHATLYWYQQILGQGPKLLIQFQNNGVVDDSQLPKDRFSAERLKGVDSTLKIQPAKLEDSAVYLCASTPCHPAATANYGYTFGSGTRLTVV.

The chain recombines TRBV10-1 with TRBJ2-2; 8 positions agree with TRBD2. Losses at the gene ends were 6 bases for V and 4 bases for J; bases not matched to a gene: 4. The CDR3 runs to 14 residues. In germline, CDR1 is WNHNN, CDR2 SYGVQD (reference sequence). CDR3 in amino acids: CASRGLGGTGELFF. The DNA of the CDR3 is TGCGCCAGCAGGGGACTAGGGGGCACCGGGGAGCTGTTTTTT.

The chain uses TRBV13 and TRBJ2-5, with 9 bases matching TRBD2. The CDR3 covers 18 residues. CDR1 is PRHDT and CDR2 is FYEKMQ in the germline V gene (reference sequence). Trimming cost V 7 bases and J 2 bases; bases outside gene matches: 17. The CDR3, as DNA: TGTGCCAGCACCTCCCCGGCGGAGGCAGCGGGGGGTCAAGAGACCCAGTACTTC. Protein sequence: CASTSPAEAAGGQETQYF.

This chain uses TRBV7-9 with TRBJ2-5; 11 nucleotides match TRBD2. Trimming cost V 5 bases and J 4 bases; bases outside gene matches: 3. CDR1 SEHNR and CDR2 FQNEAQ come from the germline V gene (reference sequence). The CDR3 sequence is 14 residues long. The CDR3 coding sequence is TGTGCCAGCAGCCCTAGCGGGGGGCTAGAGACCCAGTACTTC. It is translated as CASSPSGGLETQYF.

The chain uses TRBV27 and TRBJ2-7; D call uncertain. The CDR3 covers 15 residues. Trimming pared 5 bases from V and 3 bases from J, leaving 17 bases between. The V gene's germline CDR1 is MNHEY and CDR2 SMNVEV (reference sequence). For the CDR3, the DNA is TGTGCCAGCAGTCACAAAATCGCGACAAGCTACGAGCAGTACTTC. Its translation is CASSHKIATSYEQYF.

The V gene is TRBV10-3, the J gene TRBJ1-2; tentative D call: TRBD1 (6 bases). Per the germline V gene, CDR1 is ENHRY and CDR2 is SYGVKD. CDR3 length equals 17 residues. The V gene lost 6 bases and the J gene lost 0 bases, with 20 bases spanning the gap. The CDR3 nucleotides read TGTGCCATCAGAAACGTTGGGACACTGATAGCTAACTATGGCTACACCTTC. Amino acid sequence: CAIRNVGTLIANYGYTF.

The chain recombines TRBV2 with TRBJ2-1; 9 bases are a match to TRBD2. This CDR3 is built from 14 residues. Trimming at V came to 6 bases and at J to 6 bases, leaving 6 bases not matched to a gene. Germline loops: CDR1 SNHLY, CDR2 FYNNEI. This CDR3 is CASSFERGVNEQFF. Here the CDR3 DNA reads TGTGCCAGCAGCTTTGAGCGGGGGGTCAATGAGCAGTTCTTC.

The J gene is TRBJ2-7, the V gene TRBV7-2, with 9 bases matching TRBD1. Looked up from germline, CDR1 is SGHTA and CDR2 is FQGNSA. The CDR3 spans 18 residues. The V segment lost 5 bases and the J segment 5 bases; nucleotides outside the gene matches: 19. The CDR3 reads CASSPHLLLGTGRHEQYF. The CDR3 DNA reads as TGTGCCAGCAGCCCCCACCTGTTACTTGGGACAGGGCGACACGAGCAGTACTTC. The entire variable domain, with the rest obtained from reference TRBV7-2 and TRBJ2-7, is as follows: GAGVSQSPSNKVTEKGKDVELRCDPISGHTALYWYRQSLGQGLEFLIYFQGNSAPDKSGLPSDRFSAERTGGSVSTLTIQRTQQEDSAVYLCASSPHLLLGTGRHEQYFGPGTRLTVT.

This rearrangement joins TRBV5-1 to TRBJ1-2; D ambiguous. This CDR3 has 19 residues. V lost 0 bases and J lost 5, with 26 bases in between. Germline CDR1 and CDR2: SGHRS and YFSETQ. CDR3 in amino acids: CASSLGVGLRDGSTYGYTF. As DNA, the CDR3 is TGCGCCAGCAGCTTGGGGGTTGGATTGCGTGATGGGTCGACTTATGGCTACACCTTC.

This sequence joins TRBV6-5 and TRBJ1-2; possibly TRBD1 for D (5 bases). Germline assignment: CDR1 MNHEY and CDR2 SVGAGI. The CDR3 spans 14 residues. Trimming took off 0 bases at V and 4 bases at J, with 9 bases between the two ends. The CDR3 here is CASSYSETVYGYTF. CDR3 bases: TGTGCCAGCAGTTACTCGGAGACAGTCTATGGCTACACCTTC.

CDR3 sequence (DNA): TGTGCCAGCAGTTTCTGGGAGAAGAACACTGAAGCTTTCTTT. Its translation is CASSFWEKNTEAFF. The chain employs TRBV27 and TRBJ1-1; D gene unclear. V lost 3 bases and J lost 1, with 9 bases in between. The CDR3 is 14 residues long. Germline assignment: CDR1 MNHEY and CDR2 SMNVEV (reference sequence).

The chain has TRBV2 and TRBJ2-6; tentatively, D is TRBD2 (5 bases). Germline V gene lookup returns CDR1 SNHLY and CDR2 FYNNEI. This CDR3 spans 14 amino acids. The germline V and J ends were trimmed by 5 bases and 4 bases, with 9 bases remaining between them. CDR3 residues: CASSPPGGANVLTF. In DNA form, the CDR3 reads TGTGCCAGCAGTCCCCCGGGGGGGGCCAACGTCCTGACTTTC.

As concerns this clone: At one end the junction does not follow the germline gene, possibly because of a read error. This chain's CDR3 is CASSLGSVAGGYYGYTF. The CDR3 DNA reads as TGTGCCAGCAGTTTGGGTTCGGTGGCGGGGGGATACTATGGCTACACCTTC. This sequence joins TRBV5-4 and TRBJ1-2, with TRBD1 as a possible D gene (5 bases). This CDR3 has 17 amino acids. Germline CDR1 reads SGHNT; CDR2 reads YYREEE (reference sequence).

This clone was observed a few times. The chain couples TRBV6-4 to TRBJ1-2; 9 positions match TRBD1. V lost 3 bases and J lost 7; bases outside the gene matches: 18. CDR1 and CDR2 from the germline V gene are MRHNA and SNTAGT. The CDR3 loop spans 18 amino acids. The CDR3 sequence is CASSDQRQGGSILSGYTF. The DNA for the CDR3 is TGTGCCAGCAGTGATCAGAGACAGGGGGGTTCTATATTGAGTGGCTACACCTTC.

The V gene is TRBV6-1, the J gene TRBJ1-2, with D hard to call. Trimming took 0 bases from V and 4 from J, leaving 9 bases between them. The CDR3 extends over 14 amino acids. Germline V CDR1 and CDR2: MNHNS, SASEGT. The CDR3 DNA reads as TGTGCCAGCAGTGAAGCGGCGGCCCTCTATGGCTACACCTTC. Its translation: CASSEAAALYGYTF.

CDR3 loop: CASNSLQTNTEAFF. For the CDR3, the DNA is TGCGCCAGCAACAGTTTGCAGACGAACACTGAAGCTTTCTTT. The V call is TRBV5-1, the J call TRBJ1-1; unclear D gene. Trimming left V 6 bases short and J 1 base short, with 13 bases between. CDR1 SGHRS and CDR2 YFSETQ come from the germline V gene. The CDR3 extends over 14 amino acids. The variable domain in full, completed from reference TRBV5-1 and TRBJ1-1, reads KAGVTQTPRYLIKTRGQQVTLSCSPISGHRSVSWYQQTPGQGLQFLFEYFSETQRNKGNFPGRFSGRQFSNSRSEMNVSTLELGDSALYLCASNSLQTNTEAFFGQGTRLTVV.